The 8 T cell receptor beta chains below all came from one sample that was sequenced in a study of spatial heterogeneity in lung cancer. The time point here: blood at routine non-recurrence follow-up after resection. In TCRdb, the 5' RACE reads were re-called with MiXCR into one record per CDR3 protein. The table shows over 70,000 distinct CDR3 sequences, with less than 9.5% occurring only once. The sequences come from PBMCs, collected at follow-up. The receptor set was obtained from a female donor with early-stage non-small cell lung cancer.

This clonotype was seen more than once but under ten times. This chain uses TRBV6-1 with TRBJ1-1; tentatively, D is TRBD1 (5 bases). V lost 3 bases, J lost 1 base, and 9 bases lay in between. CDR1 is MNHNS and CDR2 is SASEGT in the germline V gene. The CDR3 runs 14 residues. The CDR3 DNA reads TGTGCCAGCAGTGAGAGGGGTCCGAACACTGAAGCTTTCTTT. Translation gives CASSERGPNTEAFF.

This clonotype was seen ten or more times. The chain recombines TRBV11-1 with TRBJ2-7; the D is unclear. The V and J ends lost 5 bases and 1 base respectively, with 12 bases between them. CDR1 and CDR2 (germline): SGHAT, FQDESV (reference sequence). The CDR3 loop spans 14 amino acids. CDR3 nucleotides: TGTGCCAGCAGCCACCCGGGCCTTTCCTACGAGCAGTACTTC. Its translation: CASSHPGLSYEQYF.

There are many counts of this clonotype. This chain joins TRBV2 and TRBJ2-3, with TRBD2 identical over 7 bases. Germline V CDR1 and CDR2: SNHLY, FYNNEI. The CDR3 loop spans 17 amino acids. V gave up 1 base and J gave up 2 bases; unmatched junction bases: 9. CDR3 DNA: TGTGCCAGCAGTGAAGTCTTACTAGCGTCCAACACAGATACGCAGTATTTT. Residues: CASSEVLLASNTDTQYF. The full variable domain, in which reference TRBV2 and TRBJ2-3 provide the parts outside the CDR3, is EPEVTQTPSHQVTQMGQEVILRCVPISNHLYFYWYRQILGQKVEFLVSFYNNEISEKSEIFDDQFSVERPDGSNFTLKIRSTKLEDSAMYFCASSEVLLASNTDTQYFGPGTRLTVL.

This clonotype has a count of ten or more. This chain uses TRBV18 with TRBJ1-1, with a weak D call TRBD1 (5 bases). V gave up 4 bases and J gave up 3 bases, with 12 bases separating them. CDR1 is KGHSH, CDR2 LQKENI, per germline. This CDR3 has 14 amino acids. The CDR3 nucleotides read TGTGCCAGCTCACGCGACAGTCGCTACACTGAAGCTTTCTTT. Amino acid sequence: CASSRDSRYTEAFF.

The chain joins TRBV28 to TRBJ1-1; D unclear. Germline V gene data show CDR1 as MDHEN and CDR2 as SYDVKM. The CDR3 loop spans 14 amino acids. V lost 2 bases to trimming and J lost 9 bases, with 16 bases between them. The chain's CDR3 is CASSLTHSGSQAFF. In nucleotides, the CDR3 is TGTGCCAGCAGTTTAACCCACTCCGGATCCCAAGCTTTCTTT.

This chain joins TRBV28 and TRBJ1-2, with D perhaps matching TRBD1 (6 bases). CDR1 is MDHEN, CDR2 SYDVKM, per germline. This CDR3 contains 13 residues. V was cut by 3 bases and J by 8 bases, with 13 bases left in between. The CDR3 reads CASSFPGVRGYTF. Here the CDR3 DNA reads TGTGCCAGCAGTTTCCCAGGGGTTCGAGGCTACACCTTC.

This sequence joins TRBV3-1 and TRBJ1-3; no definite D call. V lost 3 bases, J lost 0 bases, and 9 bases lay in between. The CDR3 contains 15 residues. Germline lookup yields CDR1 LGHDT and CDR2 YNNKEL (reference sequence). CDR3 bases: TGTGCCAGCAGCCAGGCCAGCGCCTCTGGAAACACCATATATTTT. Amino acid sequence: CASSQASASGNTIYF.

This clonotype was observed at least ten times. This chain links TRBV7-2 with TRBJ2-3; D is unclear. Looked up from germline, CDR1 is SGHTA and CDR2 is FQGNSA. The V and J ends lost 1 base and 4 bases respectively, with 6 bases between them. The length of the CDR3 is 13 residues. Written as DNA, the CDR3 is TGTGCCAGCAGCTTAGGTGGGGCAGATACGCAGTATTTT. Amino acid sequence: CASSLGGADTQYF.